Presented here are 18 T cell receptor beta chains from one specimen sequenced in a study of shared clonotypes between healthy human individuals. It was CD45RO-negative cells, positively selected for CCR7, that made up naive CD8 cells, with terminally differentiated effector memory CD45RA+ cells excluded. Generated by immunoSEQ multiplex PCR, the TCRdb table keeps only in-frame clones and is missing some. The table shows under 1 million clones, with about 91% occurring only once. Input material: naive CD8+ T cells sorted from blood. These receptors originate from a young man in good health.

The chain uses TRBV14 and TRBJ2-7, with 15 positions matching TRBD2. V lost 4 bases to trimming and J lost 9 bases; unmatched junction nucleotides: 13. The CDR3 is made up of 17 amino acids. CDR1 is SGHDN and CDR2 is FVKESK in the germline V gene. Here the CDR3 DNA reads TGTGCCAGCAGCCCATGGACTAGCGGGAGGGCGGTGGAAGGGCAGTACTTC. It yields the protein CASSPWTSGRAVEGQYF. The complete variable domain, with remaining parts taken from reference TRBV14 and TRBJ2-7, reads EAGVTQFPSHSVIEKGQTVTLRCDPISGHDNLYWYRRVMGKEIKFLLHFVKESKQDESGMPNNRFLAERTGGTYSTLKVQPAELEDSGVYFCASSPWTSGRAVEGQYFGPGTRLTVT.

This clone appeared once. V gene TRBV11-2 combines with J gene TRBJ2-5, with D perhaps matching TRBD1 (6 bases). The CDR3 is 15 residues long. V was trimmed by 7 bases and J by 2 bases, leaving 17 bases between them. Germline CDR1 is SGHAT and CDR2 is FQNNGV. The CDR3 region is CASTWTASFQETQYF. The CDR3 bases are TGTGCCAGCACGTGGACAGCTTCCTTTCAAGAGACCCAGTACTTC.

V gene TRBV19 combines with J gene TRBJ2-1; D could derive from TRBD1 or TRBD2 (5 bases each). The CDR3 is 14 residues long. Germline V CDR1 and CDR2: LNHDA, SQIVND (reference sequence). Trimming left V 6 bases short and J 8 bases short, with 17 bases between. The CDR3 spells CASSPGFGTYEQFF. CDR3 bases: TGTGCCAGTAGCCCGGGTTTTGGGACCTATGAGCAGTTCTTC. The entire variable domain, with the rest obtained from reference TRBV19 and TRBJ2-1, is as follows: DGGITQSPKYLFRKEGQNVTLSCEQNLNHDAMYWYRQDPGQGLRLIYYSQIVNDFQKGDIAEGYSVSREKKESFPLTVTSAQKNPTAFYLCASSPGFGTYEQFFGPGTRLTVL.

The gene calls are TRBV7-9 and TRBJ2-1; 13 nucleotides align to TRBD2. This CDR3 contains 16 residues. V lost 5 bases, J lost 8 bases, and 9 bases stayed unmatched. Germline CDR1 reads SEHNR; CDR2 reads FQNEAQ (reference sequence). CDR3 nucleotide sequence: TGTGCCAGCAGCCGAGGGGGACTAGCGGGATTATATGAGCAGTTCTTC. Its protein product is CASSRGGLAGLYEQFF. The complete variable domain, with remaining parts taken from reference TRBV7-9 and TRBJ2-1, reads DTGVSQNPRHKITKRGQNVTFRCDPISEHNRLYWYRQTLGQGPEFLTYFQNEAQLEKSRLLSDRFSAERPKGSFSTLEIQRTEQGDSAMYLCASSRGGLAGLYEQFFGPGTRLTVL.

This sequence joins TRBV28 and TRBJ1-5, with TRBD1 matching over 7 bases. V shed 6 bases, J shed 6 bases, and the junction held 11 bases outside the gene matches. Germline V gene sequence: CDR1 MDHEN, CDR2 SYDVKM. The CDR3 has 15 amino acids. As DNA, the CDR3 is TGTGCCAGCAGCCGAGACAGATACAGGGGTCAGCCCCAGCATTTT. Translated, it gives CASSRDRYRGQPQHF.

J is TRBJ1-4 and V is TRBV6-1; 8 bases map to TRBD1. Germline CDR1 is MNHNS and CDR2 is SASEGT. The V segment lost 6 bases and the J segment 5 bases; nucleotides outside the gene matches: 5. CDR3 size: 14 residues. The CDR3 loop reads CASRDRVGNEKLFF. CDR3 DNA sequence: TGTGCCAGCAGGGACAGGGTTGGGAATGAAAAACTGTTTTTT.

This chain links TRBV29-1 with TRBJ2-1; TRBD1 aligns across 11 bases. Germline CDR1 is SQVTM and CDR2 is ANQGSEA. The CDR3 covers 16 residues. V was clipped by 3 bases and J by 3 bases; unmatched bases: 7. The CDR3 loop is CSVDLWGTGGYNEQFF. The CDR3, as DNA: TGCAGCGTTGACCTCTGGGGGACAGGGGGCTACAATGAGCAGTTCTTC.

The chain joins TRBV4-2 to TRBJ1-4; weak D call: TRBD1 (5 bases). Between the trimmed V and J ends, which lost 0 bases and 7 bases, there was a span of 12 bases. The CDR3 spans 15 residues. Germline CDR1 is LGHNA and CDR2 is YNFKEQ. CDR3 sequence reads: CASSQDRGAREKLFF. The CDR3 nucleotides read TGTGCCAGCAGCCAAGATAGAGGGGCGCGTGAAAAACTGTTTTTT.

The CDR3 sequence is CASSLYPAYEQYF. For the CDR3, the DNA is TGTGCCAGCAGCTTGTACCCAGCCTACGAGCAGTACTTC. The J gene is TRBJ2-7, the V gene TRBV5-6, with unresolved D. V shed 1 base and J shed 2 bases, with 7 bases lying between them. CDR1 is SGHDT, CDR2 YYEEEE, per germline. CDR3 length: 13 amino acids.

The CDR3 region has the DNA TGTGCCAGCAGCGGCAGGGCTGGCTACACCTTC. Encoded protein: CASSGRAGYTF. V gene TRBV9 combines with J gene TRBJ1-2, with D possibly TRBD1 on 5 matching bases. This CDR3 region has 11 residues. V lost 3 bases and J 7 bases, leaving 7 bases between the germline ends. The germline V gene has CDR1 SGDLS and CDR2 YYNGEE.

This clone was observed a single time. This chain uses TRBV7-9 with TRBJ1-1; TRBD1 matches 7 bases. Germline V CDR1 and CDR2: SEHNR, FQNEAQ (reference sequence). The CDR3 is 18 amino acids. V gave up 5 bases and J gave up 1 base; unmatched junction bases: 16. The CDR3 DNA follows: TGTGCCAGCAGCCCAAGCAACAGGGGCCCAGCCGGGAACACTGAAGCTTTCTTT. Protein: CASSPSNRGPAGNTEAFF.

The genes are TRBV28 and TRBJ1-5, with D hard to call. Trimming took 4 bases from V and 6 from J, leaving 4 bases between them. Looked up from germline, CDR1 is MDHEN and CDR2 is SYDVKM. This CDR3 has 11 residues. In nucleotides, the CDR3 is TGTGCCAGCAGTTACGCTCAGCCCCAGCATTTT. Translating it yields CASSYAQPQHF.

V and J are TRBV7-8 and TRBJ2-1; 9 positions agree with TRBD2. This CDR3 comprises 14 residues. J was trimmed by 9 bases and V by 6 bases; bases with no gene match: 9. The germline gives CDR1 SGHVS, CDR2 FQNEAQ. The CDR3 DNA reads TGTGCCAGCAGTTTTAGCGGGAGCTTCGGTGAGCAGTTCTTC. Protein product: CASSFSGSFGEQFF.

The gene calls are TRBV7-9 and TRBJ2-1; TRBD1 matches 10 bases. CDR1 is SEHNR, CDR2 FQNEAQ, per germline (reference sequence). V dropped 5 bases and J dropped 2; count of bases not matched to a gene: 6. The CDR3 covers 16 residues. This CDR3 is CASSGRGQGTYNEQFF. The CDR3 DNA follows: TGTGCCAGCAGCGGCCGGGGACAGGGGACCTACAATGAGCAGTTCTTC.

The chain joins TRBV4-1 to TRBJ1-2; D remains ambiguous. The CDR3 consists of 15 residues. V gave up 3 bases and J gave up 2 bases, with 13 bases separating them. The germline CDR1 and CDR2 sequences are MGHRA and YSYEKL. The CDR3 DNA sequence: TGCGCCAGCAGCCAGGTCGAACGGGGAAACTATGGCTACACCTTC. This codes for CASSQVERGNYGYTF.

On this clone itself: The same CDR3 also results from other DNA sequences found in this sample. V gene TRBV10-3 combines with J gene TRBJ2-7; D gene ambiguous. The germline V gene has CDR1 ENHRY and CDR2 SYGVKD. The CDR3 consists of 13 residues. Trimming removed 2 bases at V and 0 bases at J, with 5 bases between. This CDR3 reads CAISERSSYEQYF. CDR3 nucleotides: TGTGCCATCAGTGAGCGTAGCTCCTACGAGCAGTACTTC.

Points on this clone: Sequence at one end of the junction differs from germline and may be a read error. V is TRBV19 and J is TRBJ1-5; weak D call: TRBD1 (6 bases). CDR1 is LNHDA and CDR2 is SQIVND in the germline V gene (reference sequence). The CDR3 spans 14 residues. CDR3 sequence: CASRVWGADQPQHF. The CDR3, as DNA: TGTGCGAGTAGGGTATGGGGGGCTGATCAGCCCCAGCATTTT.

V and J are TRBV30 and TRBJ2-7; 8 nucleotides match TRBD2. Trimming took 0 bases from V and 2 from J; bases not matched to a gene: 6. This CDR3 is built from 15 residues. The germline CDR1 and CDR2 sequences are GTSNPN and SVGIG (reference sequence). CDR3 coding DNA: TGTGCCTGGAGTGTGGGAGTAGCGGGACCCTACGAGCAGTACTTC. Translating gives CAWSVGVAGPYEQYF.